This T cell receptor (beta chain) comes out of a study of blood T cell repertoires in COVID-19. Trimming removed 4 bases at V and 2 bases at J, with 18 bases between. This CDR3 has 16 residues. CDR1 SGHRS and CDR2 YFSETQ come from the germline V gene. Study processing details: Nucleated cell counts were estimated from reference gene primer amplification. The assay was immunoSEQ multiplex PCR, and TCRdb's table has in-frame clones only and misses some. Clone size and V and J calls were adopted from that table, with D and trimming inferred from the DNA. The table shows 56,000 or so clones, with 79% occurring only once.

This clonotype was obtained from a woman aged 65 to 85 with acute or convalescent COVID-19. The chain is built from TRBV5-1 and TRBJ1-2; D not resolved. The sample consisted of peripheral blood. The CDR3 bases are TGCGCCAGCAGCCGGCGGAGTTCATTCTCCAACTATGGCTACACCTTC. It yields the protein CASSRRSSFSNYGYTF.